The 29 T cell receptor beta chains below were found in one sample sequenced in a study of CD8 T cells in ankylosing spondylitis. Overall study findings and caveats: Seven or eight highly homologous variants formed a TCR beta motif that appeared characteristic of ankylosing spondylitis blood.

TCRdb re-called the 5' RACE reads through MiXCR, storing one row per CDR3 protein. Of fewer than 500,000 distinct CDR3 sequences listed, approximately 26% were seen once; the top ten hold about 0.92%. Their recognized antigens are unknown. The sample comprised blood, either unsorted or a sorted T cell fraction (not recorded which). The receptors were sampled from a male donor with ankylosing spondylitis.

This clonotype was observed at least ten times. The rearrangement joins TRBV7-9 to TRBJ1-1; D gene unclear. Trimming removed 3 bases at V and 4 bases at J, with 12 bases between. The CDR3 extends over 14 amino acids. Germline CDR1 is SEHNR and CDR2 is FQNEAQ (reference sequence). CDR3 in DNA: TGTGCCAGCAGCTTCACGGGCGCGAGCACTGAAGCTTTCTTT. It yields the protein CASSFTGASTEAFF.

This clonotype was detected a few times. The chain links TRBV5-1 to TRBJ2-7; D remains ambiguous. Germline V gives CDR1 SGHRS, CDR2 YFSETQ. This CDR3 is 14 amino acids long. V dropped 2 bases and J dropped 2 bases, with 11 bases sitting between them. CDR3 bases: TGCGCCAGCAGCTTAAACTCTGGACCCTACGAGCAGTACGTC. Residues: CASSLNSGPYEQYV.

V is TRBV5-1 and J is TRBJ2-1, with 8 bases lining up with TRBD2. CDR1 is SGHRS, CDR2 YFSETQ, per germline. V lost 1 base, J lost 5 bases, and 5 bases stayed unmatched. The CDR3 loop spans 15 amino acids. CDR3 amino acids: CASSLPGLGDNEQFF. For the CDR3, the DNA is TGCGCCAGCAGCTTGCCGGGACTAGGGGACAATGAGCAGTTCTTC. Together with reference TRBV5-1 and TRBJ2-1, the CDR3 gives the full variable domain: KAGVTQTPRYLIKTRGQQVTLSCSPISGHRSVSWYQQTPGQGLQFLFEYFSETQRNKGNFPGRFSGRQFSNSRSEMNVSTLELGDSALYLCASSLPGLGDNEQFFGPGTRLTVL.

This clonotype has a handful of counts. This chain connects TRBV20-1 to TRBJ2-1, with TRBD1 matching over 7 bases. This CDR3 region has 12 residues. Germline V CDR1 and CDR2: DFQATT, SNEGSKA (reference sequence). The V segment lost 6 bases and the J segment 8 bases; nucleotides outside the gene matches: 7. The CDR3: CSAPPTGHEQFF. The CDR3 region has the DNA TGCAGTGCCCCTCCGACAGGGCATGAGCAGTTCTTC.

This clonotype has just a few counts. The rearrangement joins TRBV20-1 to TRBJ2-5; D might be TRBD1 (6 bases). V lost 7 bases to trimming and J lost 4 bases, with 19 bases between them. This CDR3 has 14 residues. The germline V gene encodes CDR1 DFQATT and CDR2 SNEGSKA (reference sequence). This CDR3 is CSGRGGAYLETQYF. CDR3 in DNA: TGCAGTGGCAGGGGTGGGGCTTACTTAGAGACCCAGTACTTC.

The rearrangement links TRBV18 to TRBJ1-1; D call uncertain. Germline V CDR1 and CDR2: KGHSH, LQKENI. The V end lost 0 bases, the J end lost 0 bases, and 8 bases lay between the germline ends. The CDR3 sequence is 15 residues long. This CDR3 is CASSPPIGMNTEAFF. CDR3 sequence (DNA): TGTGCCAGCTCACCACCGATAGGGATGAACACTGAAGCTTTCTTT.

This clonotype came up a few times. V usage is TRBV20-1 and J usage is TRBJ2-7; perhaps TRBD1 as D (5 bases). Trimming shortened V by 4 bases and J by 0 bases, and 16 bases separated the two germline ends. This CDR3 region has 15 residues. Germline values: CDR1 DFQATT, CDR2 SNEGSKA (reference sequence). The CDR3 loop reads CSATPRRASSYEQYV. CDR3 nucleotides: TGCAGTGCTACTCCCCGCAGGGCGAGCTCCTACGAGCAGTACGTC.

The rearrangement uses TRBV28 and TRBJ2-6; 10 bases fit TRBD1. Looked up from germline, CDR1 is MDHEN and CDR2 is SYDVKM. The V segment lost 4 bases and the J segment 4 bases; nucleotides outside the gene matches: 10. CDR3 length: 18 amino acids. The CDR3 loop is CASSSDRGPFAGANVLTF. CDR3 DNA: TGTGCCAGCAGTTCTGACAGGGGGCCTTTCGCCGGGGCCAACGTCCTGACTTTC.

This sequence joins TRBV12-3 or TRBV12-4 and TRBJ2-1; 7 nucleotides line up with TRBD1. J was trimmed by 15 bases and V by 5 bases; bases with no gene match: 13. The CDR3 loop spans 13 amino acids. The CDR3: CASSLQIDRVGFF. CDR3 sequence (DNA): TGTGCCAGCAGTCTCCAAATTGACAGGGTGGGGTTCTTC.

The chain couples TRBV10-3 to TRBJ2-1; no definite D call. The CDR3 has 12 residues. In germline, CDR1 is ENHRY, CDR2 SYGVKD. V was cut by 0 bases and J by 9 bases, with 6 bases left in between. The CDR3 reads CAISESRSEQFF. DNA of the CDR3: TGTGCCATCAGTGAGTCAAGGAGTGAGCAGTTCTTC.

V usage is TRBV3-1 and J usage is TRBJ1-6; D possibly corresponds to TRBD1 (6 bases). The CDR3 runs 15 residues. The ends were cut back, 4 bases at V and 3 bases at J, with 10 bases in the middle. Germline V CDR1 and CDR2: LGHDT, YNNKEL (reference sequence). This CDR3 reads CASSPDSFYNSPLHF. The CDR3 DNA follows: TGTGCCAGCAGCCCGGACAGTTTCTATAATTCACCCCTCCACTTT.

In DNA form, the CDR3 reads TGCGCCAGCAGTAAGGGGAATCAGCCCCAGCATTTT. Translated: CASSKGNQPQHF. The genes are TRBV4-1 and TRBJ1-5, with D possibly matching TRBD1 (5 bases). Germline-derived CDR1 and CDR2 are MGHRA and YSYEKL. CDR3 length equals 12 residues. V was trimmed by 6 bases and J by 4 bases, leaving 7 bases between them.

Regarding this clonotype: A single base separates this from a much larger clone, so it may be a read error. The genes are TRBV7-9 and TRBJ2-5, with D tentatively TRBD1 or TRBD2 (6 bases each). CDR3 length: 12 amino acids. Looked up from germline, CDR1 is SEHNR and CDR2 is FQNEAQ (reference sequence). Trimming pared 5 bases from V and 5 bases from J, leaving 9 bases between. The CDR3 nucleotides read TGTGCCAGCAGCATAGGGGGGGAGACCCAGTACTTC. It codes for CASSIGGETQYF.

There are a few counts of this clonotype. This chain connects TRBV7-2 to TRBJ2-5; 7 bases agree with TRBD2. CDR3 length: 14 residues. V was pared by 3 bases and J by 5 bases, with 6 bases of the junction left unmatched. From germline, CDR1 is SGHTA and CDR2 FQGNSA. The DNA of the CDR3 is TGTGCCAGCAGCTTGAGCGGGATCGGGGAGACCCAGTACTTC. Translation: CASSLSGIGETQYF.

There are a few counts of this clonotype. V and J are TRBV29-1 and TRBJ2-5, with D tentatively TRBD2 (5 bases). V was clipped by 6 bases and J by 4 bases, with 15 bases between them. There are 13 residues in the CDR3. Looked up from germline, CDR1 is SQVTM and CDR2 is ANQGSEA. CDR3 residues: CSVTRVYRETQYF. The CDR3 DNA follows: TGCAGCGTCACTAGGGTTTATAGAGAGACCCAGTACTTC.

CDR3 sequence: CAWSKGGPSYEQYF. In DNA, the CDR3 is TGTGCCTGGAGTAAGGGGGGGCCCTCCTACGAGCAGTACTTC. The chain couples TRBV30 to TRBJ2-7, with a tentative D call TRBD2 (7 bases). V lost 2 bases and J lost 0, with 11 bases in between. The CDR3 has 14 residues. The V gene's germline CDR1 is GTSNPN and CDR2 SVGIG (reference sequence).

This clonotype was counted many times. V usage is TRBV12-3 or TRBV12-4 and J usage is TRBJ2-7; TRBD1 matches at 11 bases. Unmatched junction bases numbered 4, after V lost 3 bases and J lost 6 bases. The CDR3 spans 14 residues. The CDR3 region is CASSLGQGGREQYF. The DNA for the CDR3 is TGTGCCAGCAGTTTGGGACAGGGGGGTCGCGAGCAGTACTTC.

The V and J genes are TRBV12-3 or TRBV12-4 and TRBJ2-3, with D perhaps matching TRBD2 (6 bases). The CDR3 is 15 amino acids. The V gene lost 5 bases and the J gene lost 0 bases, with 12 bases spanning the gap. The CDR3 DNA is TGTGCCAGCAGTATGGGGGACTTTAGCACAGATACGCAGTATTTT. It specifies CASSMGDFSTDTQYF.

This clonotype was detected a few times. The rearrangement uses TRBV20-1 and TRBJ1-5, with TRBD1 matching 7 bases. CDR3 length: 13 residues. CDR1 and CDR2 from the germline V gene are DFQATT and SNEGSKA (reference sequence). The V segment lost 3 bases and the J segment 5 bases; nucleotides outside the gene matches: 4. The CDR3 is CSASRDRDQPQHF. Here the CDR3 DNA reads TGCAGTGCTAGCCGCGACAGGGATCAGCCCCAGCATTTT.

This chain uses TRBV20-1 with TRBJ2-3; D ambiguous. V gave up 5 bases and J gave up 4 bases, with 10 bases separating them. The CDR3 totals 12 residues. Germline CDR1 is DFQATT and CDR2 is SNEGSKA (reference sequence). In nucleotides, the CDR3 is TGCAGTGCTCCGACTGGGGCAGATACGCAGTATTTT. Its protein is CSAPTGADTQYF.

The rearrangement uses TRBV9 and TRBJ2-5; 7 nucleotides match TRBD2. Trimming removed 0 bases from V and 5 bases from J; junction bases left unmatched: 7. This CDR3 contains 15 residues. Germline V gene sequence: CDR1 SGDLS, CDR2 YYNGEE. This chain's CDR3 is CASSVASGKGETQYF. The DNA for the CDR3 is TGTGCCAGCAGCGTAGCCAGCGGGAAAGGGGAGACCCAGTACTTC.

This clonotype was picked up a small number of times. This chain uses TRBV7-2 with TRBJ1-4, with a weak D call TRBD1 (5 bases). CDR1 and CDR2 from the germline V gene are SGHTA and FQGNSA. The CDR3 has 15 residues. V lost 1 base to trimming and J lost 5 bases, with 11 bases between them. The CDR3 sequence: CASSLVGQGNEKLFF. CDR3 DNA: TGTGCCAGCAGCTTAGTAGGCCAGGGAAATGAAAAACTGTTTTTT.

This clonotype has just a few counts. V usage is TRBV5-5 and J usage is TRBJ1-1, with 8 bases matching TRBD1. Losses at the gene ends were 2 bases for V and 4 bases for J; bases not matched to a gene: 7. The CDR3 is 15 residues long. Germline V gene lookup returns CDR1 SGHKS and CDR2 YYEKEE (reference sequence). CDR3 DNA sequence: TGTGCCAGCAGCTTAGAGGGACAGGCTGGCACTGAAGCTTTCTTT. Translated, it gives CASSLEGQAGTEAFF. Using reference TRBV5-5 and TRBJ1-1 for the parts outside the CDR3, the full variable domain is DAGVTQSPTHLIKTRGQQVTLRCSPISGHKSVSWYQQVLGQGPQFIFQYYEKEERGRGNFPDRFSARQFPNYSSELNVNALLLGDSALYLCASSLEGQAGTEAFFGQGTRLTVV.

The chain has TRBV18 and TRBJ1-2, with 8 positions matching TRBD1. The V gene's germline CDR1 is KGHSH and CDR2 LQKENI. The CDR3 extends over 17 amino acids. The J segment lost 2 bases and the V segment lost 0 bases, leaving 8 bases of the junction unmatched. The CDR3: CASSPPNDRGQNYGYTF. CDR3 nucleotide sequence: TGTGCCAGCTCACCACCCAACGACAGGGGTCAGAACTATGGCTACACCTTC.

The V and J genes are TRBV12-3 or TRBV12-4 and TRBJ2-1, with no clear D. The CDR3 has 12 amino acids. With 6 bases removed from V and 4 bases from J, the gap between germline ends came to 7 bases. The CDR3 reads CASSQQYNEQFF. CDR3 in DNA: TGTGCCAGCAGCCAACAATACAATGAGCAGTTCTTC.

V is TRBV20-1 and J is TRBJ1-5; possibly TRBD1 for D (5 bases). CDR3 length: 14 residues. Germline V gene lookup returns CDR1 DFQATT and CDR2 SNEGSKA (reference sequence). V lost 6 bases and J lost 7, with 19 bases in between. Here the CDR3 DNA reads TGCAGTGCAACCGGGACGGAAACGACCCAGCCCCAGCATTTT. Amino acids: CSATGTETTQPQHF.

This clonotype was picked up a small number of times. The J gene is TRBJ2-7, the V gene TRBV12-3 or TRBV12-4; D is possibly TRBD2 (5 bases). The CDR3 runs 11 residues. The germline V and J ends were trimmed by 1 base and 7 bases, with 5 bases remaining between them. The DNA for the CDR3 is TGTGCCAGCAGTTTAGGGGAGGAGCAGTACGTC. The encoded protein is CASSLGEEQYV.

The table lists this clonotype with a few counts. The gene calls are TRBV10-3 and TRBJ2-5, with 13 bases lining up with TRBD2. Trimming removed 0 bases from V and 2 bases from J; junction bases left unmatched: 3. The germline V gene encodes CDR1 ENHRY and CDR2 SYGVKD. This CDR3 is 17 amino acids long. Here the CDR3 DNA reads TGTGCCATCAGTGAGTCGAGACTAGCGGGAGGACAAGAGACCCAGTACTTC. Protein sequence: CAISESRLAGGQETQYF.

The table lists this clonotype with a few counts. This chain connects TRBV7-2 to TRBJ1-5, with no clear D. This CDR3 is 14 amino acids long. V lost 5 bases and J lost 3, with 11 bases in between. The germline CDR1 and CDR2 sequences are SGHTA and FQGNSA. DNA for the CDR3: TGTGCCAGCAGCCCCGGACGGGTCAATCAGCCCCAGCATTTT. It translates to CASSPGRVNQPQHF.